This TCR beta chain originates from a study of CD4 T cells in relation to SARS-CoV-2 and coronaviruses. Method: immunoSEQ multiplex PCR; TCRdb's copy keeps in-frame clones and lacks some. The sample has roughly 18,000 clones, approximately 80% seen once. About this clone itself: Its antigen is unidentified.

CD4+ T cells from unexposed donors were obtained before the COVID-19 pandemic (2011-2018). Isolation of CD4+ T cells took place after approximately 11 days in culture. This sequence originates from a human donor in good health. Sample: CD4+ T cells from PBMCs, cultured in vitro.

This CDR3 reads CASSSDRQGRTNEKLFF. The CDR3 bases are TGTGCCAGCAGCTCCGACCGACAGGGACGTACTAATGAAAAACTGTTTTTT. The chain is built from TRBV11-2 and TRBJ1-4; TRBD1 matches 7 bases. There are 17 residues in the CDR3. Germline CDR1 is SGHAT and CDR2 is FQNNGV. V lost 4 bases and J lost 2; bases outside the gene matches: 10.